This T cell receptor beta chain emerged from a study of shared clonotypes between healthy human individuals. Study information: Three men and a couple of women, aged 18 to 49, were donors. Overall study results and limits: Generally, estimated richness proved larger in naive subsets than it did in memory subsets.

Germline V gene data show CDR1 as MDHEN and CDR2 as SYDVKM. The ends lost 8 bases at V and 3 bases at J; junction bases unmatched: 5. The CDR3 consists of 13 residues. Profiled with immunoSEQ multiplex PCR; TCRdb holds only in-frame clones, not every one. The repertoire holds 2,500,000 or so clones, 93% seen once, with approximately 0.36% in the top ten. For this clone: The antigen remains undetermined. Additional DNA sequences in this sample encode the identical CDR3.

The sequencing input was naive CD4+ T cells from PBMCs. Indicated subset: CD45RA+ positively selected. The V and J genes are TRBV28 and TRBJ2-7, with TRBD1 identical over 9 bases. This receptor was identified in a man younger than 35 in good health. Some clones in this sample may be carry-over from other donors' samples. CDR3 in amino acids: CASQTGGGYEQYF. CDR3 DNA sequence: TGTGCCAGCCAGACAGGGGGAGGCTACGAGCAGTACTTC.